These 22 T cell receptor beta chains originate from one sample sequenced in a study of OX40 agonist ivuxolimab in advanced cancers. The table came from immunoSEQ multiplex PCR; TCRdb's copy has only in-frame clones and leaves some out. Of more than 75,000 clones listed, roughly 84% were seen once; the top ten hold roughly 1.1%. Sequenced here: CD4+ or CD8+ T cells sorted from blood, sampled in a trial of the OX40 agonist ivuxolimab. These receptor sequences come from an adult with an advanced solid tumor such as melanoma, head and neck, liver or kidney cancer.

CDR3 sequence (DNA): TGTGCCAGCAGCTTAAGGGGGCCTCAATCTGGGGCCAACGTCCTGACTTTC. Its translation: CASSLRGPQSGANVLTF. This sequence joins TRBV7-2 and TRBJ2-6; TRBD1 matches 7 bases. Germline values: CDR1 SGHTA, CDR2 FQGNSA. The length of the CDR3 is 17 residues. The J segment lost 1 base and the V segment lost 2 bases, leaving 5 bases of the junction unmatched.

CDR3 residues: CASSSDRTPNYGYTF. For the CDR3, the DNA is TGTGCCAGCAGCTCGGACAGGACCCCTAACTATGGCTACACCTTC. The J gene is TRBJ1-2, the V gene TRBV7-9; 7 positions agree with TRBD1. The ends lost 4 bases at V and 0 bases at J; junction bases unmatched: 5. The germline V gene encodes CDR1 SEHNR and CDR2 FQNEAQ (reference sequence). CDR3 size: 15 residues.

The J gene is TRBJ1-1, the V gene TRBV4-3, with a possible D match to TRBD1 (6 bases). Germline V lookup: CDR1 LGHNA, CDR2 YSLEER. This CDR3 has 15 amino acids. The V gene lost 0 bases and the J gene lost 5 bases, with 13 bases spanning the gap. The CDR3 region is CASSQDTGKLTEAFF. The DNA for the CDR3 is TGCGCCAGCAGCCAAGATACAGGGAAGTTGACTGAAGCTTTCTTT.

This clone was found once. The chain recombines TRBV19 with TRBJ2-2, with D perhaps matching TRBD1 (6 bases). V lost 3 bases and J 3 bases, leaving 14 bases between the germline ends. The CDR3 runs 16 residues. In germline, CDR1 is LNHDA, CDR2 SQIVND (reference sequence). CDR3 in amino acids: CASSMRRTDYTGELFF. CDR3 nucleotides: TGTGCCAGTAGTATGCGGAGGACAGATTACACCGGGGAGCTGTTTTTT.

The V and J genes are TRBV5-4 and TRBJ2-3; perhaps TRBD2 as D (7 bases). Germline V gene data show CDR1 as SGHNT and CDR2 as YYREEE (reference sequence). Trimming took 4 bases from V and 7 from J, leaving 19 bases between them. The CDR3 has 15 residues. CDR3 sequence: CASSPSGGSGNTQYF. The CDR3 region has the DNA TGTGCCAGCAGCCCATCGGGGGGCTCTGGGAATACGCAGTATTTT.

The chain carries TRBV15 and TRBJ1-2; possible D gene TRBD1, 5 bases. The CDR3 totals 12 residues. Germline V gene sequence: CDR1 LNHNV, CDR2 YYDKDF (reference sequence). The V gene lost 8 bases and the J gene lost 2 bases, with 9 bases spanning the gap. Here the CDR3 DNA reads TGTGCCACCCGTCGGGGGAACTATGGCTACACCTTC. Translated, it gives CATRRGNYGYTF.

This rearrangement joins TRBV7-3 to TRBJ2-3, with 11 positions matching TRBD2. Unmatched junction bases numbered 3, after V lost 2 bases and J lost 2 bases. This CDR3 is built from 16 residues. Germline values: CDR1 SGHTA, CDR2 FQGTGA. In DNA, the CDR3 is TGTGCCAGCAGCTTAGGGACTAGCGGATACACAGATACGCAGTATTTT. Its protein product is CASSLGTSGYTDTQYF.

The V and J genes are TRBV27 and TRBJ2-5, with D unresolved. Per the germline V gene, CDR1 is MNHEY and CDR2 is SMNVEV (reference sequence). V gave up 3 bases and J gave up 5 bases, with 10 bases separating them. The CDR3 runs to 13 residues. The CDR3 nucleotides read TGTGCCAGCAGTTTCTGGCCCGGGGAGACCCAGTACTTC. Amino acids: CASSFWPGETQYF.

DNA for the CDR3: TGCAGCGTTGCCGAGTACCGGGGCGCCTACGAGCAGTACTTC. Amino acids: CSVAEYRGAYEQYF. This rearrangement joins TRBV29-1 to TRBJ2-7; D could derive from TRBD1 or TRBD2 (5 bases each). From germline, CDR1 is SQVTM and CDR2 ANQGSEA. This CDR3 has 14 residues. V gave up 4 bases and J gave up 2 bases, with 15 bases separating them.

J is TRBJ2-5 and V is TRBV19, with TRBD1 as a possible D gene (5 bases). The CDR3 is 13 amino acids. Germline loops: CDR1 LNHDA, CDR2 SQIVND (reference sequence). V was trimmed by 10 bases and J by 1 base, leaving 13 bases between them. The CDR3 DNA is TGTGCCACCGCTTCGCAGGGCCAAGAGACCCAGTACTTC. Its translation is CATASQGQETQYF.

This chain links TRBV5-1 with TRBJ1-2; D remains ambiguous. This CDR3 has 15 amino acids. The V gene's germline CDR1 is SGHRS and CDR2 YFSETQ. The V gene lost 3 bases and the J gene lost 3 bases, with 15 bases spanning the gap. CDR3 coding DNA: TGCGCCAGCAGCTCCCTGGGCGAGGTGGACTATGGCTACACCTTC. Protein sequence: CASSSLGEVDYGYTF.

V is TRBV28 and J is TRBJ1-1; possible D gene TRBD1, 5 bases. Germline loops: CDR1 MDHEN, CDR2 SYDVKM. CDR3 length: 15 amino acids. V dropped 10 bases and J dropped 0 bases, with 18 bases sitting between them. The CDR3 here is CATRVQVQMNTEAFF. CDR3 DNA sequence: TGTGCCACCCGGGTACAGGTCCAAATGAACACTGAAGCTTTCTTT.

The genes are TRBV7-8 and TRBJ2-3; tentatively, D is TRBD2 (5 bases). CDR1 and CDR2 (germline): SGHVS, FQNEAQ. The CDR3 runs 15 residues. Trimming cost V 2 bases and J 3 bases, with 12 bases left between them. CDR3 nucleotide sequence: TGTGCCAGCAGCTTAATTGTTGGCGGGACAGATACGCAGTATTTT. It is translated as CASSLIVGGTDTQYF.

The chain joins TRBV6-5 to TRBJ1-6; D unclear. CDR1 and CDR2 from the germline V gene are MNHEY and SVGAGI. Trimming shortened V by 5 bases and J by 7 bases, and 12 bases separated the two germline ends. The CDR3 runs to 14 residues. In DNA form, the CDR3 reads TGTGCCAGCAGTGCGGTCCGGGAGAATTCACCCCTCCACTTT. Translation: CASSAVRENSPLHF.

V is TRBV28 and J is TRBJ2-1; D remains unclear. V was cut by 6 bases and J by 5 bases, with 5 bases left in between. There are 11 residues in the CDR3. Per the germline V gene, CDR1 is MDHEN and CDR2 is SYDVKM. This CDR3 reads CASSLNNEQFF. DNA for the CDR3: TGTGCCAGCAGCCTCAACAATGAGCAGTTCTTC.

This clone occurred a few times. The J gene is TRBJ2-3, the V gene TRBV7-2; D possibly corresponds to TRBD2 (6 bases). V was shortened by 5 bases and J by 4 bases, with 13 bases between the two germline ends. Germline V gene sequence: CDR1 SGHTA, CDR2 FQGNSA. The CDR3 loop spans 14 amino acids. CDR3 bases: TGTGCCAGCAGCCCCTGGGGAGGCGCAGATACGCAGTATTTT. Residues: CASSPWGGADTQYF.

V usage is TRBV6-1 and J usage is TRBJ2-1, with 7 bases fitting TRBD1. The V gene end was trimmed by 7 bases and the J gene end by 3 bases; junction bases not matched to a gene: 3. This CDR3 comprises 13 residues. Germline CDR1 reads MNHNS; CDR2 reads SASEGT. The CDR3 loop is CASNPGGYNEQFF. CDR3 DNA: TGTGCCAGCAACCCAGGGGGCTACAATGAGCAGTTCTTC.

V is TRBV30 and J is TRBJ1-3; D ambiguous. Germline V gene sequence: CDR1 GTSNPN, CDR2 SVGIG (reference sequence). CDR3 length equals 15 residues. Trimming stripped 1 base from V and 0 bases from J, with 10 bases between. The CDR3 sequence: CAWSGRAISGNTIYF. As DNA, the CDR3 is TGTGCCTGGAGTGGACGGGCAATCTCTGGAAACACCATATATTTT.

The rearrangement uses TRBV6-5 and TRBJ2-1; TRBD2 is a possible D gene (6 bases). Germline CDR1 reads MNHEY; CDR2 reads SVGAGI. The CDR3 contains 14 residues. The V end was cut by 0 bases, the J end by 6 bases, with 9 bases between. CDR3 DNA sequence: TGTGCCAGCAGTTACTCTAAGGGAGGCAATGAGCAGTTCTTC. It encodes CASSYSKGGNEQFF.

The V call is TRBV5-1, the J call TRBJ2-7; D remains unclear. CDR1 is SGHRS, CDR2 YFSETQ, per germline. The CDR3 contains 16 residues. The ends were cut back, 0 bases at V and 2 bases at J, with 15 bases in the middle. CDR3 sequence: CASSLEGRKTTYEQYF. CDR3 coding DNA: TGCGCCAGCAGCTTGGAAGGTCGGAAAACGACCTACGAGCAGTACTTC.

Note on this clone: The CDR3 does not end in the conserved phenylalanine or tryptophan, so this is likely a read error. The V and J genes are TRBV28 and TRBJ1-2; 7 positions match TRBD1. With 7 bases clipped from V and 4 bases from J, the junction kept 6 bases outside the gene matches. The CDR3 consists of 13 residues. Germline loops: CDR1 MDHEN, CDR2 SYDVKM. The CDR3 sequence: CASTPTGIYGYTL. The CDR3 DNA follows: TGTGCCAGCACCCCGACAGGGATCTATGGCTACACCCTC.

The chain uses TRBV4-1 and TRBJ2-5; a weak D match, TRBD2 (6 bases). Germline V gene lookup returns CDR1 MGHRA and CDR2 YSYEKL. V was cut by 4 bases and J by 5 bases, with 14 bases left in between. The CDR3 length is 14 residues. The CDR3 sequence: CASSRAGGFETQYF. The CDR3 bases are TGCGCCAGCAGCCGCGCCGGGGGTTTTGAGACCCAGTACTTC.